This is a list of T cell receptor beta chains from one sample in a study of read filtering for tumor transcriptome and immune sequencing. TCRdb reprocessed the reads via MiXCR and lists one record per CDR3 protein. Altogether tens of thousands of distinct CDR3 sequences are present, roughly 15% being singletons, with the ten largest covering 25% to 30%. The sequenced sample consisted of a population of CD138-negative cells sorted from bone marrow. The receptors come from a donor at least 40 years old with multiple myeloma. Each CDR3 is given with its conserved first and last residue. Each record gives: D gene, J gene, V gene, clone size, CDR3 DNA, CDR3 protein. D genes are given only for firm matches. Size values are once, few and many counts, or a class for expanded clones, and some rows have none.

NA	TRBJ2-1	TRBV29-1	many	TGCAGCGTTGATGGGGGGTACGGGATAAATGAGCAGTTCTTC	CSVDGGYGINEQFF
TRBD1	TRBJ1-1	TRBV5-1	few	TGCGCCAGCCGCCGGACAGGGTTGGACACTGAAGCTTTCTTT	CASRRTGLDTEAFF
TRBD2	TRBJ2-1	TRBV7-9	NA	TGTGCCAGCAGCGCCACCGGGACTAGCGGGAGTTCCTACAATGAGCAGTTCTTC	CASSATGTSGSSYNEQFF
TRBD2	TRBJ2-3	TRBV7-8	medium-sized	TGTGCCAGCAGCGATAGCGGGATATACACAGATACGCAGTATTTT	CASSDSGIYTDTQYF
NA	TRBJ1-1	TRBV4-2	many	TGTGCCAGCAGCCGGAACAGGGAGAACACTGAAGCTTTCTTT	CASSRNRENTEAFF
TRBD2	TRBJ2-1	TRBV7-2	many	TGTGCCAGCAGCTTAGGGCTAGCGGGAGGTGACAATGAGCAGTTCTTC	CASSLGLAGGDNEQFF
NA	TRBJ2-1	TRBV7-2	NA	TGTGCCAGCAGCTTAGTTGGCGGGAACGACAAAGAGCAGTTCTTC	CASSLVGGNDKEQFF
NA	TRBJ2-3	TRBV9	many	TGTGCCAGCAGTAGAACGGTTGTCACAGATACGCAGTATTTT	CASSRTVVTDTQYF
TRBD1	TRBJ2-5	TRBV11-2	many	TGTGCCAGCAGCCTACAGGGGGCGGAGACCCAGTACTTC	CASSLQGAETQYF
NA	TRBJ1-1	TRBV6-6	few	TGTGCCAGCAGTTACGGTCAAACTGAAGCTTTCTTT	CASSYGQTEAFF
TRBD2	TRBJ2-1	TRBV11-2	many	TGTGCCAGCAGACCTATAGCGGGAGGACCTCAAAATGAGCAGTTCTTC	CASRPIAGGPQNEQFF
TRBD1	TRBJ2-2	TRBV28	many	TGTGCCAGCACCCACCGGACAGGGTACACCGGGGAGCTGTTTTTT	CASTHRTGYTGELFF
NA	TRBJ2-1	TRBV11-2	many	TGTGCCAGCAGCTTAGCTCTTGGGCAGCTTACAGCCTCCTACAATGAGCAGTTCTTC	CASSLALGQLTASYNEQFF
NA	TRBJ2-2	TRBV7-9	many	TGTGCCAGCATGGGCGCGCACACCGGGGAGCTGTTTTTT	CASMGAHTGELFF
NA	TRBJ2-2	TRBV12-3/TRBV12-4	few	TGTGCCAGCAGTCCGTACGGCGGGGACGGGGAGCTGTTTTTT	CASSPYGGDGELFF
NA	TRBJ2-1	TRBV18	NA	TGTGCCTGCTCACCAAAGGGGCCGGAGAGGGGTCTCTACCATGAGCAGTTCTTC	CACSPKGPERGLYHEQFF
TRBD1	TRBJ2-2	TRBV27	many	TGTGCCAGCAGTTTAGGCAGGGGGTTGGCGACCGGGGAGCTGTTTTTT	CASSLGRGLATGELFF